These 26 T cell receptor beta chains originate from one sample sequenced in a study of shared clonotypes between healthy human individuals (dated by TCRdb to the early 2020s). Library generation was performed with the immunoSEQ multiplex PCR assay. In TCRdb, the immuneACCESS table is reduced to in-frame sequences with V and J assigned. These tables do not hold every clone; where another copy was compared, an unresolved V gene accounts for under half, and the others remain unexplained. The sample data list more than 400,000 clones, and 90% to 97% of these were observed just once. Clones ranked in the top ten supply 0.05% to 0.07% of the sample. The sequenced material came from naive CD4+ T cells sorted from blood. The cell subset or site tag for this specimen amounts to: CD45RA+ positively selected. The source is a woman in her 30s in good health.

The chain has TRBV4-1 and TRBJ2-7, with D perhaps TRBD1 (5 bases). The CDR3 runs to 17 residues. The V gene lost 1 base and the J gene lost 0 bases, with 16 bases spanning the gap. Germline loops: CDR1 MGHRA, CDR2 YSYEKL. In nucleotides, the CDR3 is TGCGCCAGCAGCCAAGTTCGCCAAGGGGATGGCTCCTACGAGCAGTACTTC. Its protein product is CASSQVRQGDGSYEQYF.

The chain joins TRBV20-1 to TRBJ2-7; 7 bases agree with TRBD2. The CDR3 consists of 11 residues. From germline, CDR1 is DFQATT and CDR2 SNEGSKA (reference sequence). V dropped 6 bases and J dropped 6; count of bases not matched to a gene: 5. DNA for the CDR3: TGCAGTGCCCAACTAGCGATCGAGCAGTACTTC. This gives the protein CSAQLAIEQYF.

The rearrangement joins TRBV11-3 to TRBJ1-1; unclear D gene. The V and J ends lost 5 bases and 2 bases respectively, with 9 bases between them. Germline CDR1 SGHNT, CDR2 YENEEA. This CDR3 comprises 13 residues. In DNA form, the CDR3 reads TGTGCCAGCAGCCTGACCAAAAACACTGAAGCTTTCTTT. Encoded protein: CASSLTKNTEAFF.

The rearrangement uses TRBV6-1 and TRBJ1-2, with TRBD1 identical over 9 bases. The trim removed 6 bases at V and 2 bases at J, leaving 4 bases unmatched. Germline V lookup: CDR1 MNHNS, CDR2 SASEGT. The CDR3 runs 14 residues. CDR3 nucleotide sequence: TGTGCCAGCAGCGCGGGACAGGGAAACTATGGCTACACCTTC. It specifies CASSAGQGNYGYTF.

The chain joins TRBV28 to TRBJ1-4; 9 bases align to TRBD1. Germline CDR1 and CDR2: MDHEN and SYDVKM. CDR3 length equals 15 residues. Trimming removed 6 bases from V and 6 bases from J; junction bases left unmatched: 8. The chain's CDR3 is CASSPIRDRDEKLFF. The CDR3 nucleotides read TGTGCCAGCAGCCCAATTCGGGACAGGGATGAAAAACTGTTTTTT. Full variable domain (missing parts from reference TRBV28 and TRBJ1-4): DVKVTQSSRYLVKRTGEKVFLECVQDMDHENMFWYRQDPGLGLRLIYFSYDVKMKEKGDIPEGYSVSREKKERFSLILESASTNQTSMYLCASSPIRDRDEKLFFGSGTQLSVL.

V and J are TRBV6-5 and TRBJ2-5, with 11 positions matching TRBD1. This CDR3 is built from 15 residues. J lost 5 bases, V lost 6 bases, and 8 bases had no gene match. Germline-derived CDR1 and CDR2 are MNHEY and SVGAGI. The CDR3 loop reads CASSLGQGVWETQYF. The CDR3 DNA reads TGTGCCAGCAGCCTGGGACAGGGGGTGTGGGAGACCCAGTACTTC.

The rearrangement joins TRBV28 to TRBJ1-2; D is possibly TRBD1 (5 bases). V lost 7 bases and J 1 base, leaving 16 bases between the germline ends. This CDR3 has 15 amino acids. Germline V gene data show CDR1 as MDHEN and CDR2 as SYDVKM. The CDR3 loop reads CASNIPGQNNYGYTF. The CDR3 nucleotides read TGTGCCAGCAACATACCAGGGCAGAATAACTATGGCTACACCTTC.

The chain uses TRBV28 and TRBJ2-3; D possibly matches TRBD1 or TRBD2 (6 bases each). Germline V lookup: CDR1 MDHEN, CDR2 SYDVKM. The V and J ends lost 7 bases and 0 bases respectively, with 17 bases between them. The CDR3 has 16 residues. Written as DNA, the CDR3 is TGTGCCAGCAAACAGGGAGGAACCACTAGCACAGATACGCAGTATTTT. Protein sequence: CASKQGGTTSTDTQYF.

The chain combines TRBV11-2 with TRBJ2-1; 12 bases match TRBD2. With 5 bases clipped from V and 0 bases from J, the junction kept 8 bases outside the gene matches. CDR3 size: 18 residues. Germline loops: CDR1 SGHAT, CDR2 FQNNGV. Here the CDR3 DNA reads TGTGCCAGCAGCCCTGGACTAGCGGGATCTGGCTCCTACAATGAGCAGTTCTTC. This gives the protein CASSPGLAGSGSYNEQFF.

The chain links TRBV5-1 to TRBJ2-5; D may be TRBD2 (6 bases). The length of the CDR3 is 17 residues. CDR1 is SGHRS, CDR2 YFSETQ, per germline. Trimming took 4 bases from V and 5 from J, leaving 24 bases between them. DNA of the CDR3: TGCGCCAGCAGCCCACCCGACCAGCGGGCTTTAGGGGAGACCCAGTACTTC. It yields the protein CASSPPDQRALGETQYF. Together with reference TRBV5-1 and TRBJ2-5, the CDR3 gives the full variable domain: KAGVTQTPRYLIKTRGQQVTLSCSPISGHRSVSWYQQTPGQGLQFLFEYFSETQRNKGNFPGRFSGRQFSNSRSEMNVSTLELGDSALYLCASSPPDQRALGETQYFGPGTRLLVL.

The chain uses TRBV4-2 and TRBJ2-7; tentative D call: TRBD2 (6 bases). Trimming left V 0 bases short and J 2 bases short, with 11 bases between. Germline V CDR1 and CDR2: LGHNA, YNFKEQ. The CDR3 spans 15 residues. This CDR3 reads CASSQDAAGTYEQYF. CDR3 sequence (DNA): TGTGCCAGCAGCCAAGATGCTGCGGGAACCTACGAGCAGTACTTC.

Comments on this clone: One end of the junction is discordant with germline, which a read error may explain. The CDR3 here is CASSPGLAF. The CDR3 DNA sequence: TGTGCCAGCAGTCCAGGGCTGGCCTTC. The chain couples TRBV28 to TRBJ1-2; D may be TRBD1 (5 bases). The CDR3 length is 9 residues. The V gene's germline CDR1 is MDHEN and CDR2 SYDVKM.

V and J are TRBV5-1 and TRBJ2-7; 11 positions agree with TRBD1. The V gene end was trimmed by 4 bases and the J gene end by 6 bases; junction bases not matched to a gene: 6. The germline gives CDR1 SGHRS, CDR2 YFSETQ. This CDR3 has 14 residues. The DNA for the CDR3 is TGCGCCAGCAGCGGGGGACAGGGGGAAAGCGAGCAGTACTTC. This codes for CASSGGQGESEQYF. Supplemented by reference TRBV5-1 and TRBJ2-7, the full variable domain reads KAGVTQTPRYLIKTRGQQVTLSCSPISGHRSVSWYQQTPGQGLQFLFEYFSETQRNKGNFPGRFSGRQFSNSRSEMNVSTLELGDSALYLCASSGGQGESEQYFGPGTRLTVT.

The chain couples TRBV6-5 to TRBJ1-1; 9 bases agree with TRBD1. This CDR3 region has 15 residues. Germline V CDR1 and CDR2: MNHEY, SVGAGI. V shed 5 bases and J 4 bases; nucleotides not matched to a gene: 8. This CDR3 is CASSASGTGITEAFF. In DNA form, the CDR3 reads TGTGCCAGCAGTGCGTCCGGGACAGGGATCACTGAAGCTTTCTTT.

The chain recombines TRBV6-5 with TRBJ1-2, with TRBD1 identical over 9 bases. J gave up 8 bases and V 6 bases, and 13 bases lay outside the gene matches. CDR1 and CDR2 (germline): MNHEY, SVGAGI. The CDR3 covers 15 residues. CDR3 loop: CASSTTRTGGQGYTF. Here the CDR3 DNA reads TGTGCCAGCAGCACCACCCGTACAGGGGGCCAGGGCTACACCTTC.

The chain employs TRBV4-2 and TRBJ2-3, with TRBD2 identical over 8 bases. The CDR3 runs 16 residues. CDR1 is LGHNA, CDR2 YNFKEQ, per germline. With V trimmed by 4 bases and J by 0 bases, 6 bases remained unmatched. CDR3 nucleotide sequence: TGTGCCAGCAGCCCCGGGGGGGCCCCTAGCACAGATACGCAGTATTTT. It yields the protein CASSPGGAPSTDTQYF.

The CDR3 DNA reads as TGTGCCACCAGCAGAGGCCCAGGGAAGACAGATACGCAGTATTTT. Amino acids: CATSRGPGKTDTQYF. This chain joins TRBV15 and TRBJ2-3; possibly TRBD1 for D (5 bases). The CDR3 runs to 15 residues. Germline loops: CDR1 LNHNV, CDR2 YYDKDF (reference sequence). V gave up 1 base and J gave up 3 bases, with 11 bases separating them.

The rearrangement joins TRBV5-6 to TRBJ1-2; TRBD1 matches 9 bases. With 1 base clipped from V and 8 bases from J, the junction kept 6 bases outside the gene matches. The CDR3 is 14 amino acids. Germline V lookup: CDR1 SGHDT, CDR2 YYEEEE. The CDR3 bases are TGTGCCAGCAGCTTGACCGGGACAGGGCGGGGCTACACCTTC. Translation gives CASSLTGTGRGYTF.

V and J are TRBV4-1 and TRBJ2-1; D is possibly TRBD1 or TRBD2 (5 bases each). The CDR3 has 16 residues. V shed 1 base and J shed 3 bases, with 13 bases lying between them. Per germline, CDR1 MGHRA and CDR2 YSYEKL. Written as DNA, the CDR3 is TGCGCCAGCAGCCAAGGTGTGGGGGAACACTACAATGAGCAGTTCTTC. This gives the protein CASSQGVGEHYNEQFF.

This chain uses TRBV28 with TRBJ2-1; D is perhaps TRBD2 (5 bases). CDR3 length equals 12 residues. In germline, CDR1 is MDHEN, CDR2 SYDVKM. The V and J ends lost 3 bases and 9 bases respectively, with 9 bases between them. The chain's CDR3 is CASSLFGSEQFF. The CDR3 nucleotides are TGTGCCAGCAGTTTGTTTGGGAGTGAGCAGTTCTTC.

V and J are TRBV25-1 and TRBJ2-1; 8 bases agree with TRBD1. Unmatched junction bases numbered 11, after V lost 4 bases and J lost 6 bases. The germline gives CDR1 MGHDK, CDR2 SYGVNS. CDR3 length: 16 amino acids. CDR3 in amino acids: CASSVTRDRLGNEQFF. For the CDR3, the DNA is TGTGCCAGCAGTGTAACCCGGGACAGGTTAGGCAATGAGCAGTTCTTC.

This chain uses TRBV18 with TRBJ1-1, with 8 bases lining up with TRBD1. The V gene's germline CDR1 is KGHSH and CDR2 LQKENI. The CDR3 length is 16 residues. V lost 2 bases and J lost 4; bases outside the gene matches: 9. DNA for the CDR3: TGTGCCAGCTCACCATCGGACAGGGTGGTAACCACTGAAGCTTTCTTT. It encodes CASSPSDRVVTTEAFF. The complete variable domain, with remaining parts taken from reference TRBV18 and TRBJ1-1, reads NAGVMQNPRHLVRRRGQEARLRCSPMKGHSHVYWYRQLPEEGLKFMVYLQKENIIDESGMPKERFSAEFPKEGPSILRIQQVVRGDSAAYFCASSPSDRVVTTEAFFGQGTRLTVV.

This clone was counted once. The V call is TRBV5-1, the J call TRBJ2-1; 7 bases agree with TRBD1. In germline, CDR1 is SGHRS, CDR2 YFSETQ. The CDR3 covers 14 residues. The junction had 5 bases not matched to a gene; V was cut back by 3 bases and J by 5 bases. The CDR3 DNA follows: TGCGCCAGCAGCTCGGGGACAGCTAACAATGAGCAGTTCTTC. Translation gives CASSSGTANNEQFF.

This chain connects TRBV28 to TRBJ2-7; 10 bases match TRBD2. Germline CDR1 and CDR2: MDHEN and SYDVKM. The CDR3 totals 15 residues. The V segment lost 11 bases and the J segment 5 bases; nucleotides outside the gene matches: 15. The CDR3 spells CAAKETLAGVDEQYF. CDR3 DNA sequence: TGTGCCGCCAAAGAAACTCTAGCGGGAGTAGACGAGCAGTACTTC.

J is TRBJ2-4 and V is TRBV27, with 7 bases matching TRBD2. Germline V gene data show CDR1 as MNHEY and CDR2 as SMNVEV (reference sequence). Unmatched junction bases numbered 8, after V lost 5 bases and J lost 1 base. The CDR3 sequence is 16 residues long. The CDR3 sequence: CASSHGSGGAKNIQYF. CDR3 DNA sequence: TGTGCCAGCAGTCACGGGTCCGGGGGGGCCAAAAACATTCAGTACTTC.

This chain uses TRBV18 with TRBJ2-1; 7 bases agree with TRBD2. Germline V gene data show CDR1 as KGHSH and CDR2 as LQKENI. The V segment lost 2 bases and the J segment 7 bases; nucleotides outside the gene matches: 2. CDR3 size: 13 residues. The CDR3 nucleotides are TGTGCCAGCTCACCAGGGGGGGTAAATGAGCAGTTCTTC. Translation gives CASSPGGVNEQFF.